This TCR beta chain was obtained from a study of Ad26.COV2.S vaccination and SARS-CoV-2 variants. Whole-study results and caveats: For non-spike TCRs, breadth in vaccine recipients resembled that in placebo recipients. Analyses of TCR breadth and depth may have underestimated total T cell responses.

Treatment described: over 15 received Ad26.COV2.S at low or high dose, single or two shots; about 5 received placebo; per-sample allocation not given. Sampling took place 63 days after the first vaccine or placebo injection. Comment on this clone: Its specificity is not known. The sample holds other DNA sequences that translate to the same CDR3.

Profiled with immunoSEQ multiplex PCR; TCRdb holds only in-frame clones, not every one. The table has roughly 350,000 clones, about nine tenths seen once. V lost 2 bases, J lost 1 base, and 5 bases lay in between. There are 13 residues in the CDR3. Germline V gene sequence: CDR1 KGHSH, CDR2 LQKENI. The V call is TRBV18, the J call TRBJ1-1, with D hard to call. The specimen comprised peripheral blood, sampled in a trial of Ad26.COV2.S vaccine versus placebo. The source is a person aged 18-60 years who received the Ad26.COV2.S COVID-19 vaccine or a placebo. CDR3 in DNA: TGTGCCAGCTCACCATCAGAGAACACTGAAGCTTTCTTT. The encoded protein is CASSPSENTEAFF.